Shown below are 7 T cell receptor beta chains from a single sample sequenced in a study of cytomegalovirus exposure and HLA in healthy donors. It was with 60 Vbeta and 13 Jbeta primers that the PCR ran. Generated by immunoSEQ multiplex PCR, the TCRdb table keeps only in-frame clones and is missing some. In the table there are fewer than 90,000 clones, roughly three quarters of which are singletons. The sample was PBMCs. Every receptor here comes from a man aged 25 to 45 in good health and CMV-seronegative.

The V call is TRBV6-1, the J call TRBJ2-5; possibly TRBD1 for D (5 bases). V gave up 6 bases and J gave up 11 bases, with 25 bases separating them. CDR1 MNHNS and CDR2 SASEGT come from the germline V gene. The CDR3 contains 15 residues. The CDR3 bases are TGTGCCAGCAGCACGCTGACAGAGGTAAGGGAAGAGCAGTACTTC. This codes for CASSTLTEVREEQYF.

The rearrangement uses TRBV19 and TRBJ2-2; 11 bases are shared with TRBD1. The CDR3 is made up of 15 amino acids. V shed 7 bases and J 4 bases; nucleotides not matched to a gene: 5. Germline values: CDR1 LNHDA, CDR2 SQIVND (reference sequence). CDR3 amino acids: CASTRTGGVTGELFF. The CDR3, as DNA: TGTGCCAGTACCAGGACAGGGGGCGTCACCGGGGAGCTGTTTTTT. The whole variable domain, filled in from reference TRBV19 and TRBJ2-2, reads DGGITQSPKYLFRKEGQNVTLSCEQNLNHDAMYWYRQDPGQGLRLIYYSQIVNDFQKGDIAEGYSVSREKKESFPLTVTSAQKNPTAFYLCASTRTGGVTGELFFGEGSRLTVL.

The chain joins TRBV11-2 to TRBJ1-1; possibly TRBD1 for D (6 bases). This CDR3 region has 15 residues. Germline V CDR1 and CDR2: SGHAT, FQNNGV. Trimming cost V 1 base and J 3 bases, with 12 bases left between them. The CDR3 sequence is CASSLVRDKDTEAFF. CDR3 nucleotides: TGTGCCAGCAGCTTAGTACGGGACAAAGACACTGAAGCTTTCTTT.

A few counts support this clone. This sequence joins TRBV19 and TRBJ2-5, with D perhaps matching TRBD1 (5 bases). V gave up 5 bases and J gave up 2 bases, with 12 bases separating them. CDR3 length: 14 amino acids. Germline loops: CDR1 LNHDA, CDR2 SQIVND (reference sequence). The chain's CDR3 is CASSVQGGQETQYF. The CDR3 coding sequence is TGTGCCAGTAGTGTCCAGGGTGGTCAAGAGACCCAGTACTTC.

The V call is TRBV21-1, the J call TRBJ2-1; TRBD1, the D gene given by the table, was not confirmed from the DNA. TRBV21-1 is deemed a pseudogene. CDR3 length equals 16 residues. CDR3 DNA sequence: TGTGCCAGCAGCTCCCGGGACAGGACGTCCTACAATGAGCAGTTCTTC. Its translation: CASSSRDRTSYNEQFF.

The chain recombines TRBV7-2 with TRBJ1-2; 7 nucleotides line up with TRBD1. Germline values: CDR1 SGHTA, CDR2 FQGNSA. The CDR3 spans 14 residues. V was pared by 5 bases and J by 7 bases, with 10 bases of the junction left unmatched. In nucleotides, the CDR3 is TGTGCCAGCAGCACCGGACTGCAGGGGGGTGGCTACACCTTC. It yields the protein CASSTGLQGGGYTF.

The CDR3 nucleotides read TGCGCCAGCAGTGCGGGACACCAAGGCAATCAGCCCCAGCATTTT. This encodes CASSAGHQGNQPQHF. The chain combines TRBV10-2 with TRBJ1-5; D is possibly TRBD1 (6 bases). Germline lookup yields CDR1 WSHSY and CDR2 SAAADI. This CDR3 comprises 15 residues. Trimming pared 4 bases from V and 2 bases from J, leaving 12 bases between.